Shown below are 8 T cell receptor beta chains from a single sample sequenced in a study of identical twins. TCRdb used MiXCR to reprocess the 5' RACE reads, holding one entry per CDR3 protein. The sample lists about 890,000 distinct CDR3 sequences; 9% to 15% were seen once. The same data also contributed to another study, on yellow fever vaccine responses in identical twins.

The sequenced material came from PBMCs. These receptors were obtained from a woman between 18 and 29 years old in good health.

The chain carries TRBV28 and TRBJ2-1, with D perhaps TRBD1 (5 bases). V shed 2 bases and J shed 4 bases, with 15 bases lying between them. The CDR3 sequence is 16 residues long. Germline V gene lookup returns CDR1 MDHEN and CDR2 SYDVKM. CDR3 loop: CASSLRDRDTYNEQFF. CDR3 in DNA: TGTGCCAGCAGTTTACGCGACAGAGACACATACAATGAGCAGTTCTTC.

This chain uses TRBV7-9 with TRBJ1-1; D may be TRBD1 (5 bases). V gave up 5 bases and J gave up 1 base, with 14 bases separating them. The CDR3 extends over 15 amino acids. Per the germline V gene, CDR1 is SEHNR and CDR2 is FQNEAQ (reference sequence). The CDR3 DNA reads TGTGCCAGCAGCGCGTCCAGGGTGAAGAACACTGAAGCTTTCTTT. This sequence encodes CASSASRVKNTEAFF.

The chain links TRBV28 to TRBJ2-1; 9 nucleotides line up with TRBD2. V was clipped by 10 bases and J by 9 bases; unmatched bases: 16. CDR1 is MDHEN and CDR2 is SYDVKM in the germline V gene. The CDR3 runs to 15 residues. The CDR3 DNA reads TGTGCCATACAAAAACCTAGCGGGGTCCGGAGTGAGCAGTTCTTC. Translated, it gives CAIQKPSGVRSEQFF.

This sequence joins TRBV29-1 and TRBJ1-4, with D possibly TRBD1 on 5 matching bases. Germline assignment: CDR1 SQVTM and CDR2 ANQGSEA. This CDR3 contains 14 residues. V was shortened by 4 bases and J by 3 bases, with 12 bases between the two germline ends. CDR3 nucleotide sequence: TGCAGCGTTGGACTGGCGACAGCTAATGAAAAACTGTTTTTT. Its translation is CSVGLATANEKLFF.

This clonotype was seen a handful of times. The CDR3 sequence: CATSDFRTGYNEQFF. The CDR3 coding sequence is TGTGCCACCAGTGATTTCCGGACAGGGTACAATGAGCAGTTCTTC. This chain joins TRBV24-1 and TRBJ2-1; 8 bases match TRBD1. CDR1 is KGHDR, CDR2 SFDVKD, per germline. The CDR3 loop spans 15 amino acids. With 1 base clipped from V and 4 bases from J, the junction kept 2 bases outside the gene matches.

This sequence joins TRBV4-1 and TRBJ2-3; TRBD2 agrees at 8 bases. With V trimmed by 3 bases and J by 5 bases, 10 bases remained unmatched. The CDR3 length is 16 residues. Germline lookup yields CDR1 MGHRA and CDR2 YSYEKL. CDR3 DNA sequence: TGCGCCAGCAGCCAGGAGGCGACTAGCGCACTAGATACGCAGTATTTT. This codes for CASSQEATSALDTQYF.

The table lists this clonotype with a few counts. V is TRBV5-1 and J is TRBJ1-1; 8 nucleotides agree with TRBD1. The CDR3 has 13 residues. J lost 6 bases, V lost 7 bases, and 8 bases had no gene match. Germline CDR1 reads SGHRS; CDR2 reads YFSETQ. CDR3 sequence: CASQSQGASEAFF. The CDR3, as DNA: TGCGCCAGCCAAAGCCAGGGGGCCTCTGAAGCTTTCTTT.

This clonotype was seen only a few times. This rearrangement joins TRBV10-3 to TRBJ1-1; D gene ambiguous. The CDR3 runs 12 residues. Germline CDR1 and CDR2: ENHRY and SYGVKD. The V end lost 2 bases, the J end lost 5 bases, and 6 bases lay between the germline ends. CDR3 sequence reads: CAISEGWTEAFF. The DNA of the CDR3 is TGTGCCATCAGTGAGGGGTGGACTGAAGCTTTCTTT.